Below are 5 T cell receptor beta chains sequenced from a single sample in a study of T cells in Graves' hyperthyroidism and ophthalmopathy. Template material for amplifying TCR beta CDR3 regions consisted of RNA transcripts. First-round RT-PCR targeting the TCR CDR3 was performed with the HTBI primer set. TCRdb ran MiXCR on the multiplex PCR reads and lists one entry per CDR3 protein. The sample contains roughly 710,000 distinct CDR3 sequences, about 35% of which appear only once. The sequencing input was blood. The source of these receptors is a middle-aged woman with Graves' hyperthyroidism.

J is TRBJ2-5 and V is TRBV12-3 or TRBV12-4; D possibly uses TRBD1 or TRBD2 (6 bases each). The V gene lost 7 bases and the J gene lost 3 bases, with 12 bases spanning the gap. The CDR3 sequence is 13 residues long. In nucleotides, the CDR3 is TGTGCCAGCACTTCCGGGGGCGAAGAGACCCAGTACTTC. Protein: CASTSGGEETQYF.

In regard to this clonotype: A much larger clonotype is one base distant, so this may be a read error. The chain uses TRBV7-2 and TRBJ1-1, with a weak D call TRBD1 (5 bases). The CDR3 is 14 residues long. CDR1 SGHTA and CDR2 FQGNSA come from the germline V gene. V dropped 6 bases and J dropped 4 bases, with 15 bases sitting between them. The DNA of the CDR3 is TGTGCCAGCAGGGAGGGACCCCAGAGCACTGAAGCTTTCTTT. Protein: CASREGPQSTEAFF.

J is TRBJ2-2 and V is TRBV4-1, with TRBD1 as a possible D gene (6 bases). The germline V and J ends were trimmed by 4 bases and 2 bases, with 14 bases remaining between them. CDR1 and CDR2 (germline): MGHRA, YSYEKL. This CDR3 has 16 amino acids. CDR3 protein: CASSPRDMHNTGELFF. CDR3 coding DNA: TGCGCCAGCAGCCCCCGGGACATGCACAACACCGGGGAGCTGTTTTTT.

The genes are TRBV7-2 and TRBJ1-3, with 7 positions matching TRBD1. The V gene end was trimmed by 1 base and the J gene end by 8 bases; junction bases not matched to a gene: 2. The CDR3 covers 13 residues. Germline assignment: CDR1 SGHTA and CDR2 FQGNSA. The CDR3 reads CASSLGTGDTIYF. As DNA, the CDR3 is TGTGCCAGCAGCTTAGGAACAGGGGACACCATATATTTT. Using reference TRBV7-2 and TRBJ1-3 for the parts outside the CDR3, the full variable domain is GAGVSQSPSNKVTEKGKDVELRCDPISGHTALYWYRQSLGQGLEFLIYFQGNSAPDKSGLPSDRFSAERTGGSVSTLTIQRTQQEDSAVYLCASSLGTGDTIYFGEGSWLTVV.

The genes are TRBV20-1 and TRBJ1-2; TRBD1 aligns across 7 bases. CDR3 length: 14 amino acids. Trimming cost V 3 bases and J 4 bases; bases outside gene matches: 8. Germline lookup yields CDR1 DFQATT and CDR2 SNEGSKA (reference sequence). CDR3 bases: TGCAGTGCTAGTGTAGAAGGGGGCGCCTATGGCTACACCTTC. It specifies CSASVEGGAYGYTF.